Listed below are T cell receptor beta chains from one sample, sequenced in a study of regulatory T cells in long-lasting Graves disease. In TCRdb, the multiplex PCR reads were re-called with MiXCR into one record per CDR3 protein. The table has more than 300,000 distinct CDR3 sequences, roughly 23% seen once. The source was peripheral blood mononuclear cells (PBMCs), collected when the disease was refractory, from a patient treated with antithyroid drugs. The receptors derive from a middle-aged woman with Graves disease. Each CDR3 is given with its conserved first and last residue. Fields, in order: clone size, D gene, J gene, V gene, CDR3 DNA, CDR3 protein. A D gene is named only where the DNA matches it firmly. The size of a clone is reported for some rows only, either as once, few or many, or as a class for expanded clones.

size: few
D: .
J: TRBJ1-3
V: TRBV6-1
DNA: TGTGCCAGCATCTCAGACTCTGGAAACACCATATATTTT
CDR3: CASISDSGNTIYF

size: .
D: TRBD2
J: TRBJ2-6
V: TRBV15
DNA: TGTGCCACCAGCCCGGGCGGGGGGACTCCCCGCTCTGGGGCCAACGTCCTGACTTTC
CDR3: CATSPGGGTPRSGANVLTF

size: .
D: .
J: TRBJ1-2
V: TRBV28
DNA: TGTGCCAGCAGTTTAGGCCAGTTCGGCTACACCTTC
CDR3: CASSLGQFGYTF

size: .
D: .
J: TRBJ1-5
V: TRBV10-2
DNA: TGCGCCACGGGAGAGGGGCCGAGGATAGGCAATCAGCCCCAGCATTTT
CDR3: CATGEGPRIGNQPQHF

size: many
D: TRBD2
J: TRBJ2-5
V: TRBV2
DNA: TGTGCCAGCAGTGTAGTTGGGCTAGCGGAAACCCAAGAGACCCAGTACTTC
CDR3: CASSVVGLAETQETQYF

size: many
D: .
J: TRBJ2-5
V: TRBV5-5
DNA: TGTGCCAGCAGCTGGAAGGGCGGGCAGGGAGAGACCCAGTACTTC
CDR3: CASSWKGGQGETQYF

size: .
D: .
J: TRBJ1-5
V: TRBV5-6
DNA: TGTGCCAGCAGCTTGACGGGGAAAAGCAATCAGCCCCAGCATTTT
CDR3: CASSLTGKSNQPQHF

size: .
D: TRBD2
J: TRBJ2-3
V: TRBV13
DNA: TGTGCCAGCAGCTACGGACTAGCGGGACTCACAGATACGCAGTATTTT
CDR3: CASSYGLAGLTDTQYF

size: once
D: .
J: TRBJ2-2
V: TRBV7-9
DNA: TGTGCCAGCAGCTATCGTCCGGGACTGATAAACACCGGGGAGCTGTTTTTT
CDR3: CASSYRPGLINTGELFF

size: .
D: .
J: TRBJ1-2
V: TRBV5-6
DNA: TGTGCCAGCAGCTGGGACAACTATGGCTACACCTTC
CDR3: CASSWDNYGYTF

size: many
D: .
J: TRBJ1-6
V: TRBV28
DNA: TGTGCCAGCAGTTCGGGACTCCCAAATTCACCCCTCCACTTT
CDR3: CASSSGLPNSPLHF

size: few
D: .
J: TRBJ1-1
V: TRBV20-1
DNA: TGCAGTGCTAAGTCGACAGTGCGAAACACTGAAGCTTTCTTT
CDR3: CSAKSTVRNTEAFF

size: .
D: TRBD2
J: TRBJ2-2
V: TRBV20-1
DNA: TGCAGTGCTAGTAACCTCCTAGCGGGAGACACCGGGGAGCTGTTTTTT
CDR3: CSASNLLAGDTGELFF

size: many
D: TRBD1
J: TRBJ1-5
V: TRBV20-1
DNA: TGCAGTGCTAGAGACCCAGGGACAGTCAGCAATCAGCCCCAGCATTTT
CDR3: CSARDPGTVSNQPQHF

size: many
D: TRBD2
J: TRBJ2-5
V: TRBV28
DNA: TGTGCCAGCAGACCTAGCGGGAGAGGAGAGACCCAGTACTTC
CDR3: CASRPSGRGETQYF

size: few
D: .
J: TRBJ1-5
V: TRBV13
DNA: TGTGCCAGCAGCTTGAGCGGGACAAAGAGCAATCAGCCCCAGCATTTT
CDR3: CASSLSGTKSNQPQHF

size: few
D: .
J: TRBJ2-2
V: TRBV5-4
DNA: TGTGCCAGCAGTCGGGGGAGCGGGGAGCTGTTTTTT
CDR3: CASSRGSGELFF

size: few
D: .
J: TRBJ2-5
V: TRBV19
DNA: TGTGCCAGTAGTAAGGACGGCCAAGAGACCCAGTACTTC
CDR3: CASSKDGQETQYF

size: many
D: .
J: TRBJ1-5
V: TRBV7-8
DNA: TGTGCCAGCAGCTTAGTGTCAGCCCGTCAGCCCCAGCATTTT
CDR3: CASSLVSARQPQHF

size: few
D: TRBD2
J: TRBJ2-4
V: TRBV28
DNA: TGTGCCATCGCGCGGGGCGGGAGCGACAAAAACATTCAGTACTTC
CDR3: CAIARGGSDKNIQYF

size: many
D: TRBD1
J: TRBJ1-1
V: TRBV27
DNA: TGTGCCACACGGGGTGACAGGGCGGGTGGTAACACTGAAGCTTTCTTT
CDR3: CATRGDRAGGNTEAFF

size: many
D: .
J: TRBJ2-5
V: TRBV27
DNA: TGTGCCAGCAGTTCTCAACCGGCAGATTTCCAAGAGACCCAGTACTTC
CDR3: CASSSQPADFQETQYF

size: many
D: .
J: TRBJ2-7
V: TRBV12-3/TRBV12-4
DNA: TGTGCCAGCAGTTTGGGTCTGCCTTTCTACGAGCAGTACTTC
CDR3: CASSLGLPFYEQYF

size: .
D: TRBD2
J: TRBJ2-1
V: TRBV20-1
DNA: TGCGGAACTTGGGGGACTACATACAATGAGCAGTTCTTC
CDR3: CGTWGTTYNEQFF

size: many
D: .
J: TRBJ1-6
V: TRBV28
DNA: TGTGCCAGCAGTTCAGGAGGGAGCTCCTATAATTCACCCCTCCACTTT
CDR3: CASSSGGSSYNSPLHF

size: many
D: TRBD2
J: TRBJ2-5
V: TRBV11-2
DNA: TGTGCCAGCAGCTTAGAGCCTAGCGGGAGTACCCAGTACTTC
CDR3: CASSLEPSGSTQYF

size: many
D: .
J: TRBJ2-7
V: TRBV20-1
DNA: TGCAGTGTCCCCCCAAGTTTTGCCGAGCAGTACTTC
CDR3: CSVPPSFAEQYF

size: .
D: TRBD2
J: TRBJ2-1
V: TRBV29-1
DNA: TGCAGCGTTGAAGATTATGGGACTAGCGGGCCATACAATGAGCAGTTCTTC
CDR3: CSVEDYGTSGPYNEQFF

size: few
D: TRBD1
J: TRBJ1-2
V: TRBV5-1
DNA: TGCGCCAGCAGCTTGGGGGGGACAGGAAGACCCTATGGCTACACCTTC
CDR3: CASSLGGTGRPYGYTF

size: few
D: .
J: TRBJ2-7
V: TRBV10-3
DNA: TGTGCCATCAGTGAGACAGGGTTCGACTACGAGCAGTACTTC
CDR3: CAISETGFDYEQYF

size: .
D: .
J: TRBJ2-5
V: TRBV3-1
DNA: TGTGCCAGCAGCCAAGAATACCCCGAGACCCAGTACTTC
CDR3: CASSQEYPETQYF

size: many
D: .
J: TRBJ1-4
V: TRBV28
DNA: TGTGCCAGCAGATTTTACAGAGCAACTAATGAAAAACTGTTTTTT
CDR3: CASRFYRATNEKLFF

size: .
D: .
J: TRBJ2-7
V: TRBV2
DNA: TGTGCCAGCTCACCGGGGATAAGCTCCTACGAGCAGTACTTC
CDR3: CASSPGISSYEQYF

size: many
D: .
J: TRBJ2-5
V: TRBV7-9
DNA: TGTGCCAGCAGCTTAACTGTGGCTGGGACCCAGTACTTC
CDR3: CASSLTVAGTQYF

size: .
D: .
J: TRBJ1-2
V: TRBV29-1
DNA: TGCAGCGCCCCGGGGATATTCTATGGCTACACCTTC
CDR3: CSAPGIFYGYTF

size: .
D: TRBD1
J: TRBJ1-2
V: TRBV7-6
DNA: TGTGCCAGCAGTCTGGGACAGGGATCGGATGGCTACACCTTC
CDR3: CASSLGQGSDGYTF

size: few
D: .
J: TRBJ2-7
V: TRBV5-8
DNA: TGTGCCAGCAGCGGCTCCTTGGGACGAGTCGGGAAGAACGAGCAGTACTTC
CDR3: CASSGSLGRVGKNEQYF

size: .
D: TRBD1
J: TRBJ1-2
V: TRBV4-1
DNA: TGCGCCAGCAGCCAGTCCGGGACAGGGGGCTATGGCTACACCTTC
CDR3: CASSQSGTGGYGYTF

size: few
D: .
J: TRBJ1-3
V: TRBV2
DNA: TGTGCCAGCAGTGAACGTACAGGCGGAAACACCATATATTTT
CDR3: CASSERTGGNTIYF

size: many
D: .
J: TRBJ1-5
V: TRBV28
DNA: TGTGCCAGCAGTTTCTTACAGAGACTTTCCAATCAGCCCCAGCATTTT
CDR3: CASSFLQRLSNQPQHF

size: .
D: .
J: TRBJ1-1
V: TRBV30
DNA: TGTGCCTGGAGTGAAGACAGTGAAGCTTTCTTT
CDR3: CAWSEDSEAFF

size: .
D: .
J: TRBJ1-5
V: TRBV28
DNA: TGTGCCAGCAAGCCAAGACAGCTAAAGAATCAGCCCCAGCATTTT
CDR3: CASKPRQLKNQPQHF

size: few
D: TRBD2
J: TRBJ2-2
V: TRBV9
DNA: TGTGCCAGCACTAGCGGGAGATGGGGGACCGGGGAGCTGTTTTTT
CDR3: CASTSGRWGTGELFF

size: many
D: .
J: TRBJ2-7
V: TRBV12-5
DNA: TGTGCTAGTGGTTTGACGACCCTCGTACCTGCTAGAAGAAGGTACGAGCAGTACTTC
CDR3: CASGLTTLVPARRRYEQYF

size: few
D: .
J: TRBJ1-2
V: TRBV18
DNA: TGTGCCAGCTCACCACCGGTGTCTAACTATGGCTACACCTTC
CDR3: CASSPPVSNYGYTF

size: many
D: .
J: TRBJ1-5
V: TRBV7-6
DNA: TGTGCCAGCAGCTCGAGGCCTGGGAAGCCCCAGCATTTT
CDR3: CASSSRPGKPQHF

size: many
D: .
J: TRBJ2-2
V: TRBV5-1
DNA: TGCGCCAGCAGGGGACATCTGAACACCGGGGAGCTGTTTTTT
CDR3: CASRGHLNTGELFF

size: many
D: .
J: TRBJ1-1
V: TRBV29-1
DNA: TGCAGCGTTGTTGCGCGGGCCGCTGAAGCTTTCTTT
CDR3: CSVVARAAEAFF

size: .
D: TRBD1
J: TRBJ2-7
V: TRBV20-1
DNA: TGCAGTGCCGTGGGACAGGGGGCCTACGAGCAGTACTTC
CDR3: CSAVGQGAYEQYF

size: few
D: .
J: TRBJ2-7
V: TRBV6-1
DNA: TGTGCCAGCAGGACCGGGACCGGGTCCTACGAGCAGTACTTC
CDR3: CASRTGTGSYEQYF

size: .
D: TRBD1
J: TRBJ1-5
V: TRBV6-2/TRBV6-3
DNA: TGTGCCAGCAGTTCCCTGGGACAGAGCAATCAGCCCCAGCATTTT
CDR3: CASSSLGQSNQPQHF

size: .
D: .
J: TRBJ1-1
V: TRBV20-1
DNA: TGCAGTGCTCGGGGGTGGTCTGAAGCTTTCTTT
CDR3: CSARGWSEAFF

size: .
D: .
J: TRBJ2-3
V: TRBV7-8
DNA: TGTGCCAGCAGCCCCCACTGGGGCGGGTTGCAGTATTTT
CDR3: CASSPHWGGLQYF

size: .
D: .
J: TRBJ2-1
V: TRBV11-2
DNA: TGTGCCAGCAGCCGCGAATGGGGCAATGAGCAGTTCTTC
CDR3: CASSREWGNEQFF

size: .
D: TRBD2
J: TRBJ2-1
V: TRBV4-1
DNA: TGCGCCAGCAGCCAAGCGGTATCGGGAGGGCCATCTGGTGAGCAGTTCTTC
CDR3: CASSQAVSGGPSGEQFF

size: many
D: TRBD2
J: TRBJ2-7
V: TRBV20-1
DNA: TGCAGTGCTCAACGGACTAGCGGGAGGTTTTCCAGCTCCTACGAGCAGTACTTC
CDR3: CSAQRTSGRFSSSYEQYF

size: many
D: .
J: TRBJ1-5
V: TRBV28
DNA: TGTGCCAGCAGGGTAATCAATCAGCCCCAGCATTTT
CDR3: CASRVINQPQHF

size: many
D: TRBD1
J: TRBJ1-2
V: TRBV28
DNA: TGTGCCAGCAGCCCCGGGACAGGCTCTAGGGGCTACACCTTC
CDR3: CASSPGTGSRGYTF